This is a list of T cell receptor beta chains from one sample in a study of monozygotic twins with cystic fibrosis. The method was immunoSEQ multiplex PCR; TCRdb's version includes in-frame clones alone and lacks a portion of them. The table records 30,000 to 40,000 clones, around 65% of them present only once. Sequences were obtained from blood. The receptors derive from a girl aged 10-17 years with cystic fibrosis. Both conserved end residues are part of each CDR3. Each record gives: D gene, J gene, clone size, V gene, CDR3 protein, CDR3 DNA. A D gene is named only where the DNA matches it firmly. The listing skips clone size in some rows; elsewhere it reads once, few, many or a size class.

NA TRBJ1-2 few TRBV29-1 CSVEGRLRPEGGYTF TGCAGCGTTGAAGGAAGGCTCAGGCCCGAGGGGGGCTACACCTTC
NA TRBJ1-5 few TRBV28 CASTLGLQPQHF TGTGCCAGCACCCTGGGGCTCCAGCCCCAGCATTTT
TRBD1 TRBJ1-4 NA TRBV9 CASSAWDRENEKLFF TGTGCCAGCAGCGCGTGGGACAGGGAGAATGAAAAACTGTTTTTT
TRBD1 TRBJ1-2 few TRBV5-1 CASRTGVSESGYTF TGCGCCAGCAGGACAGGGGTTTCGGAAAGCGGCTACACCTTC
TRBD2 TRBJ2-1 few TRBV19 CASSRVGTSGSLNEQFF TGTGCCAGTAGTAGGGTCGGGACTAGCGGGAGTTTAAATGAGCAGTTCTTC
NA TRBJ2-2 NA TRBV4-3 CASSQDFGGSTGELFF TGCGCCAGCAGCCAAGATTTTGGGGGGAGCACCGGGGAGCTGTTTTTT
NA TRBJ2-5 NA TRBV27 CASSLLVGETQYF TGTGCCAGCAGTTTACTGGTAGGAGAGACCCAGTACTTC
NA TRBJ2-1 NA TRBV10-3 CATQGWNEQFF TGTGCCACCCAGGGTTGGAATGAGCAGTTCTTC
TRBD2 TRBJ2-5 NA TRBV9 CASSVGGLAGVEETQYF TGTGCCAGCAGCGTTGGGGGACTAGCGGGAGTGGAAGAGACCCAGTACTTC
NA TRBJ2-1 NA TRBV5-4 CASSSLFTSSYNEQFF TGTGCCAGCAGCTCCTTATTCACGAGCTCCTACAATGAGCAGTTCTTC
NA TRBJ2-3 NA TRBV9 CASSVISADTQYF TGTGCCAGCAGCGTAATTAGCGCAGATACGCAGTATTTT
NA TRBJ1-2 few TRBV2 CASKTRPGPVLYGYTF TGTGCCAGCAAAACTCGCCCGGGTCCCGTTTTGTATGGCTACACCTTC
NA TRBJ2-5 NA TRBV18 CASSPVAGDETQYF TGTGCCAGCTCACCAGTAGCAGGTGACGAGACCCAGTACTTC
TRBD2 TRBJ2-7 NA TRBV18 CASSPGLAGAGGSYEQYF TGTGCCAGCTCGCCGGGACTAGCGGGAGCCGGGGGCTCCTACGAGCAGTACTTC
NA TRBJ2-3 NA TRBV19 CASSIVATGRDTQYF TGTGCCAGTAGTATCGTTGCGACAGGGAGGGATACGCAGTATTTT
TRBD2 TRBJ2-2 once TRBV14 CASSQVRLARNTGELFF TGTGCCAGCAGCCAAGTTCGACTAGCGAGAAACACCGGGGAGCTGTTTTTT
NA TRBJ1-2 NA TRBV4-3 CASSPSPSTFGYTF TGCGCCAGCAGCCCCAGCCCGTCGACCTTTGGCTACACCTTC
TRBD1 TRBJ1-3 few TRBV27 CASSSLGTGSGNTIYF TGTGCCAGCAGTTCATTAGGGACAGGCTCTGGAAACACCATATATTTT
NA TRBJ2-3 NA TRBV29-1 CSVGGDTDTQYF TGCAGCGTTGGTGGGGACACAGATACGCAGTATTTT
NA TRBJ2-7 few TRBV5-1 CASSAAIRGEQYF TGCGCCAGCAGCGCCGCGATAAGAGGCGAGCAGTACTTC
NA TRBJ2-7 NA TRBV11-1 CASSFFGEQYF TGTGCCAGCAGCTTTTTTGGCGAGCAGTACTTC
NA TRBJ1-3 NA TRBV10-3 CAIAWTLGNTIYF TGTGCCATTGCCTGGACTCTTGGAAACACCATATATTTT
TRBD2 TRBJ2-2 NA TRBV9 CASSVGASGSTGELFF TGTGCCAGCAGCGTAGGTGCTAGCGGGAGCACCGGGGAGCTGTTTTTT
NA TRBJ2-2 once TRBV15 CATSRVRGSYTGELFF TGTGCCACCAGCAGAGTTCGGGGGAGCTACACCGGGGAGCTGTTTTTT
NA TRBJ2-2 NA TRBV5-6 CASSLGPHTGELFF TGTGCCAGCAGCTTGGGACCTCATACCGGGGAGCTGTTTTTT
NA TRBJ1-2 NA TRBV5-4 CASSLISAGANYGYTF TGTGCCAGCAGCTTGATTTCGGCAGGGGCTAACTATGGCTACACCTTC
TRBD1 TRBJ2-7 once TRBV15 CATSDRGAHEQYF TGTGCCACCAGCGACAGGGGGGCCCACGAGCAGTACTTC
NA TRBJ2-7 once TRBV7-2 CASSGGQTYEQYF TGTGCCAGCAGCGGCGGGCAGACCTACGAGCAGTACTTC
TRBD2 TRBJ2-2 NA TRBV9 CASSTGLAANTGELFF TGTGCCAGCAGCACGGGACTAGCGGCGAACACCGGGGAGCTGTTTTTT
NA TRBJ2-5 NA TRBV5-4 CASSLGLPGETQYF TGTGCCAGCAGCTTGGGGTTGCCTGGGGAGACCCAGTACTTC
NA TRBJ2-3 NA TRBV25-1 CASSEGGQGTQYF TGTGCCAGCAGTGAAGGAGGTCAGGGTACGCAGTATTTT
TRBD2 TRBJ2-2 NA TRBV28 CASSLIGGRRSNTGELFF TGTGCCAGCAGTTTAATTGGCGGGAGGAGAAGTAACACCGGGGAGCTGTTTTTT
NA TRBJ2-1 few TRBV2 CASSVNYNEQFF TGTGCCAGCAGTGTGAACTACAATGAGCAGTTCTTC
NA TRBJ1-1 few TRBV5-1 CASSLGGASEAFF TGCGCCAGCAGCCTCGGAGGGGCTTCTGAAGCTTTCTTT
NA TRBJ1-5 NA TRBV7-8 CASSLTQTSNQPQHF TGTGCCAGCAGCTTAACTCAGACTAGCAATCAGCCCCAGCATTTT
NA TRBJ1-1 NA TRBV19 CASSIVLGNTEAFF TGTGCCAGTAGTATAGTCTTAGGGAACACTGAAGCTTTCTTT
NA TRBJ2-2 NA TRBV5-1 CASSLGTTGELFF TGCGCCAGCAGCTTGGGAACTACCGGGGAGCTGTTTTTT